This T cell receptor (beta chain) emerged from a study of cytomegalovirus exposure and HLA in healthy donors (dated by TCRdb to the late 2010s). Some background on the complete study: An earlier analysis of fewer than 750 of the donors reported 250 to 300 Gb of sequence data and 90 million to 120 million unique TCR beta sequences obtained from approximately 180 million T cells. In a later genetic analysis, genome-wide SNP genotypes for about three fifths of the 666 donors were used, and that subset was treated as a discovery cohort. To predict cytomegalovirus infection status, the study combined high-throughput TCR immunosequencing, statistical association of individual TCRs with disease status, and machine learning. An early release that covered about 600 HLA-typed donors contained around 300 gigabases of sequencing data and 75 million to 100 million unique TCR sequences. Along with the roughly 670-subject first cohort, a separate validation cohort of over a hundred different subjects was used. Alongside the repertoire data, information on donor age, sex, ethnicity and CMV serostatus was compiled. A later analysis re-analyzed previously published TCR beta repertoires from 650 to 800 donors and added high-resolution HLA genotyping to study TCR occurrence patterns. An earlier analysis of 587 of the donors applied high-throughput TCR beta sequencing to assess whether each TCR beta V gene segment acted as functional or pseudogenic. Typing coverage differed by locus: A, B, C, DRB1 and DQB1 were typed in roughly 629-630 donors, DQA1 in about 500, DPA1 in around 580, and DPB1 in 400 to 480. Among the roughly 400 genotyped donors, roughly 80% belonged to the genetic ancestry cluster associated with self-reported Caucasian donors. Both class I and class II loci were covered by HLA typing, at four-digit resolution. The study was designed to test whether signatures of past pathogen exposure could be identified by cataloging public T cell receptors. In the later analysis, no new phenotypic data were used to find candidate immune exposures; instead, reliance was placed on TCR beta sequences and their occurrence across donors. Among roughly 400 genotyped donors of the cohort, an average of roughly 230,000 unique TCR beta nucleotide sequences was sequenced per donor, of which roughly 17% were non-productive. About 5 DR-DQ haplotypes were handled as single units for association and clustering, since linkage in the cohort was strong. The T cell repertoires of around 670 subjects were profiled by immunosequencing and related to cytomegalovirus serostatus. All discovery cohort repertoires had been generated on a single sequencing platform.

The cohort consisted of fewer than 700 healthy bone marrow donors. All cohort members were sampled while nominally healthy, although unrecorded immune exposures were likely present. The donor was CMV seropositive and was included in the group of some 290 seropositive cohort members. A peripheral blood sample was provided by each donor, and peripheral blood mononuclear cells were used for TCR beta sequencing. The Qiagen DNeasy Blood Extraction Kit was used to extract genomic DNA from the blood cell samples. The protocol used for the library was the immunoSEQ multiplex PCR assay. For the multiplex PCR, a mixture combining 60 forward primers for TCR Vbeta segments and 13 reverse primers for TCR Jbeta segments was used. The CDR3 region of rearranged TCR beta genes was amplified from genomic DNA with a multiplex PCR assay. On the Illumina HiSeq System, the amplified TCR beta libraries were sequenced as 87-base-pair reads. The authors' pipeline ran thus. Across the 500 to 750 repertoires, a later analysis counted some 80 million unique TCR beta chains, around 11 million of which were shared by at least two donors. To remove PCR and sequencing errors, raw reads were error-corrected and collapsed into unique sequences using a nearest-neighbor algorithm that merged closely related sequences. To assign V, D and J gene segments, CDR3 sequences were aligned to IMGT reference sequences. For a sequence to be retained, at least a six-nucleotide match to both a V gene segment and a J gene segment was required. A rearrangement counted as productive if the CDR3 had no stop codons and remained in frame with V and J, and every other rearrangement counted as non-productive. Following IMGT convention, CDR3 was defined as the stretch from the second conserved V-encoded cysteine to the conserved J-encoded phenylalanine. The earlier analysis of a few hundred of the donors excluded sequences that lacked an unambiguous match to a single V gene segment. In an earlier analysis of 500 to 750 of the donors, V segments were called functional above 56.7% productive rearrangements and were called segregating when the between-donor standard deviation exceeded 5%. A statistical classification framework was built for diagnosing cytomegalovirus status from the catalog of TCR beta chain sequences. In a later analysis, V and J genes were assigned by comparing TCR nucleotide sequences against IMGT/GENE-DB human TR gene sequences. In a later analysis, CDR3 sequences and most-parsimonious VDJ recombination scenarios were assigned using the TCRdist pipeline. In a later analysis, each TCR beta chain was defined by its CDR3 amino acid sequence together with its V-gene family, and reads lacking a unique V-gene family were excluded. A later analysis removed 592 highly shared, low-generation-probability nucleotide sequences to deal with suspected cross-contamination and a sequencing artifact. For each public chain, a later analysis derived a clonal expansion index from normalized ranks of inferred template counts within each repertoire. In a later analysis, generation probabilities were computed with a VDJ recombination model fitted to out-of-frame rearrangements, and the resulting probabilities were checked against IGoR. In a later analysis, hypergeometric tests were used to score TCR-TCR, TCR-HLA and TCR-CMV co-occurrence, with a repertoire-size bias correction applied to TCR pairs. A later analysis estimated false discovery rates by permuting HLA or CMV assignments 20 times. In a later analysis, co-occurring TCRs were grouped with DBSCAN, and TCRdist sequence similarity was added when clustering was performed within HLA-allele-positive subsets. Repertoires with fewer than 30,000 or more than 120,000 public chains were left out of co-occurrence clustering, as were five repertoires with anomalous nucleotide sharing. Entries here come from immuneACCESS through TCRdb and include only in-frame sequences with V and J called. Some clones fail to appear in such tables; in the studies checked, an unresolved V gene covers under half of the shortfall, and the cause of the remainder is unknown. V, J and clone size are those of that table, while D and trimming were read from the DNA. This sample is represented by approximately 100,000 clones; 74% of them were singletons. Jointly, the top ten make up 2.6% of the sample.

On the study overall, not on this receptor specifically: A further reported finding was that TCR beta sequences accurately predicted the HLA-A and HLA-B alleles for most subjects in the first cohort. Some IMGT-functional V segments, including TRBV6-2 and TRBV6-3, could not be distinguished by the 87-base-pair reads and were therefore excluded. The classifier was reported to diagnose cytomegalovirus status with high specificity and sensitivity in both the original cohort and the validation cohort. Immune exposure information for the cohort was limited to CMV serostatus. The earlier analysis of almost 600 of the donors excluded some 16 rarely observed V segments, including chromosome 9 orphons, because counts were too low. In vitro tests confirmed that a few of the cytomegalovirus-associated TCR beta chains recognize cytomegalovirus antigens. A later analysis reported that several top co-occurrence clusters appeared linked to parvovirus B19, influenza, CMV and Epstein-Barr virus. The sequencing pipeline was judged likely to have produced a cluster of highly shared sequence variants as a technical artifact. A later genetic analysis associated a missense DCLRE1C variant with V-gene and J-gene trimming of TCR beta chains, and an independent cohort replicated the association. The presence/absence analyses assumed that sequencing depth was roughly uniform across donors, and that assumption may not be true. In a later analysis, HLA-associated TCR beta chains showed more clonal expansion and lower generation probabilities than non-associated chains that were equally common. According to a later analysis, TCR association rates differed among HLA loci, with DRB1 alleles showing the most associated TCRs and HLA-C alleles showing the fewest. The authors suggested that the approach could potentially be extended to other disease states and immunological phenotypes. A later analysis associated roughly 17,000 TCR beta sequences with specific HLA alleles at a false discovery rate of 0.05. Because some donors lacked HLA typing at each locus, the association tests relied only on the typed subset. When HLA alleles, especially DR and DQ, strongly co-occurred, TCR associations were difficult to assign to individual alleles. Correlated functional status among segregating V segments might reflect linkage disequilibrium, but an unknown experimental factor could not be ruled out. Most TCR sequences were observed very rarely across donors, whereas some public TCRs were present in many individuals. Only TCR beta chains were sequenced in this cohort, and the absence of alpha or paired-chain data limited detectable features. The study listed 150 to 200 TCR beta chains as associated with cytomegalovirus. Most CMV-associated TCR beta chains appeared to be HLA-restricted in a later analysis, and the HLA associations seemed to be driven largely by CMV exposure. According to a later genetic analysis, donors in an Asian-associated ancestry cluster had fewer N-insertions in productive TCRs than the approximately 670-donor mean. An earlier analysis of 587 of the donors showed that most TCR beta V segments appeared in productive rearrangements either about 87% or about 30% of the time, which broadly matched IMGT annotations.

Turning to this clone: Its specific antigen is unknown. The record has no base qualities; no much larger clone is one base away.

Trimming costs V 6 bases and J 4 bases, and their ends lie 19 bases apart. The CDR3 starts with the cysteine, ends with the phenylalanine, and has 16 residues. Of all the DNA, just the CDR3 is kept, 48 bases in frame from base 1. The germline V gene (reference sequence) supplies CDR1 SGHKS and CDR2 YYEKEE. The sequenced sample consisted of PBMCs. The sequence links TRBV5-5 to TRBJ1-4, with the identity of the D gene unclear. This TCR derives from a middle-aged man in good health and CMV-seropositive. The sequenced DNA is TGTGCCAGCACCCCGGCGCGCGGGGATTATAATGAAAAACTGTTTTTT. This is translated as CASTPARGDYNEKLFF.